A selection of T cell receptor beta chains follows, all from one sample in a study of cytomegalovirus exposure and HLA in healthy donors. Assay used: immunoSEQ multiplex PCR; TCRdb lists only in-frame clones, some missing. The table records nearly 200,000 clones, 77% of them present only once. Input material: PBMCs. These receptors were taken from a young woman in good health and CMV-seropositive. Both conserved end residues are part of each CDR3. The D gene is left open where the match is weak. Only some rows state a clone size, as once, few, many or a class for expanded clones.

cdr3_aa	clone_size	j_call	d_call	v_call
CASSEILSAGEQYF	NA	TRBJ2-7	NA	TRBV7-2
CASSPTGEGYTF	NA	TRBJ1-2	TRBD1	TRBV18
CASSGGSGYTF	NA	TRBJ1-2	NA	TRBV6-4
CASSLRRGLKGEQYF	NA	TRBJ2-7	NA	TRBV13
CAIQGQSGQPQHF	NA	TRBJ1-5	NA	TRBV6-1
CAIKAGQGEETQYF	NA	TRBJ2-5	TRBD1	TRBV10-3
CASTLLNQPQHF	NA	TRBJ1-5	NA	TRBV28
CASSSGQGNEKLFF	NA	TRBJ1-4	TRBD1	TRBV27
CASSPTDRVAGYTF	NA	TRBJ1-2	TRBD1	TRBV6-5
CSARSTDTQYF	NA	TRBJ2-3	NA	TRBV20-1
CASHAHPGQQSQAFF	NA	TRBJ1-1	TRBD1	TRBV28
CASSHTGTGSIRPQHF	NA	TRBJ1-5	TRBD1	TRBV19
CASSPFGGIMYNEQFF	NA	TRBJ2-1	NA	TRBV4-3
CASSNSAEGYTF	few	TRBJ1-2	NA	TRBV27
CASSPLDRGPETQYF	few	TRBJ2-5	TRBD1	TRBV18
CASSLGSGGVTYEQYF	NA	TRBJ2-7	TRBD2	TRBV27
CASSWTGGYEQYF	once	TRBJ2-7	TRBD1	TRBV5-1
CASSLLGLAGGYYYNEQFF	NA	TRBJ2-1	TRBD2	TRBV27
CASRTTGTGGRIYGYTF	NA	TRBJ1-2	TRBD1	TRBV28
CASSLGLAGALDTQYF	NA	TRBJ2-3	TRBD2	TRBV28
CASSSGGGGTTGELFF	NA	TRBJ2-2	NA	TRBV28
CATSSVRAGELFF	NA	TRBJ2-2	NA	TRBV15
CASSLTRGTSTDTQYF	NA	TRBJ2-3	NA	TRBV5-4
CASSLVGSYNEQFF	NA	TRBJ2-1	NA	TRBV7-9
CASRISTSGTQETQYF	NA	TRBJ2-5	TRBD2	TRBV28
CAISDQAGTSVYNEQFF	NA	TRBJ2-1	TRBD2	TRBV10-3
CASRRSFSYNEQFF	NA	TRBJ2-1	NA	TRBV28
CASSWTGGYEQYF	NA	TRBJ2-7	TRBD1	TRBV5-1
CAWSGGAYEQYF	once	TRBJ2-7	NA	TRBV30
CASIPGGTAKNIQYF	NA	TRBJ2-4	NA	TRBV6-6
CASSEGRAAEAFF	NA	TRBJ1-1	NA	TRBV2
CSVGVGGNTGELFF	NA	TRBJ2-2	TRBD1	TRBV29-1
CASSASQGTGETQYF	NA	TRBJ2-5	NA	TRBV2
CAGNRIPPYEQYF	NA	TRBJ2-7	NA	TRBV2
CATSRGLGLAVKNEQFF	NA	TRBJ2-1	TRBD2	TRBV15
CASVAGQGLRPQHF	NA	TRBJ1-5	TRBD1	TRBV28
CASSSRGQETQYF	once	TRBJ2-5	NA	TRBV5-1
CASSIRGQLYSNQPQHF	once	TRBJ1-5	TRBD1	TRBV19
CASSFGLAGANYEQYF	NA	TRBJ2-7	NA	TRBV5-4
CASSRDSFQSGNTIYF	NA	TRBJ1-3	TRBD1	TRBV7-9
CASSLGGLGQDKWEQYF	NA	TRBJ2-7	TRBD1	TRBV7-9
CASSLDRQGRGYSDTQYF	few	TRBJ2-3	TRBD1	TRBV11-2
CASSPTGTGGRSTNEQFF	NA	TRBJ2-1	TRBD1	TRBV4-2
CASSQGLAGVSWTQYF	NA	TRBJ2-5	TRBD2	TRBV4-3